The present TCR beta chain was sequenced within a study of blood T cell repertoires in COVID-19. This CDR3 comprises 17 residues. V dropped 4 bases and J dropped 2; count of bases not matched to a gene: 10. Germline V gives CDR1 MDHEN, CDR2 SYDVKM. Participants had their cohort set by participant-reported clinical history. For recovered donors of Cohort 3, there were two negative PCRs, clearance, or symptom resolution. Per the authors' pipeline: For nucleated cells, counts were estimated from reference gene primer amplification. The method was immunoSEQ multiplex PCR; TCRdb's version includes in-frame clones alone and lacks a portion of them. V, J and clone size were drawn from that table, and D and trimming were deduced from the DNA. In the table there are about 320,000 clones, roughly nine tenths of which are singletons.

Sequenced sample: PBMCs or T cells enriched from blood (not recorded which). The J gene is TRBJ2-1, the V gene TRBV28, with 8 positions matching TRBD1. The source of this sequence is a man in his fifties or sixties who had recovered from COVID-19. The CDR3 loop is CASSSHLWTGPYNEQFF. The CDR3 DNA follows: TGTGCCAGCAGTTCGCATCTCTGGACAGGGCCCTACAATGAGCAGTTCTTC.